Given below is one T cell receptor beta chain in context. Its specificity is unknown. The record originates from a study of chemoradiotherapy in HPV16-positive cancers. About the research overall: A couple of HPV16-positive patients' cells yielded candidate HPV-specific clones and common motifs.

Clones were sequenced by immunoSEQ multiplex PCR, and TCRdb holds only the in-frame ones, with some missing. The data show approximately 10,000 clones, with roughly 83% seen just once and 2% to 2.5% held by the top ten. Trimming removed 1 base from V and 6 bases from J, with 10 bases in between. Germline V gives CDR1 SGHDN, CDR2 FVKESK. The CDR3 has 14 amino acids. Over chemoradiotherapy, repertoires were sampled more than once. Study findings and constraints: Candidate HPV-specific clones and E7-related TCR motifs grew in tumor during treatment. HPV-specific T cells were functionally defined from only a couple of HPV16-positive patients.

The receptor was derived from a human donor with HPV-associated anogenital cancer. This chain connects TRBV14 to TRBJ2-1; D not resolved. The starting material was blood, obtained from a patient who underwent chemoradiotherapy. The CDR3 region has the DNA TGTGCCAGCAGCCAAGCAAGAGTTCCCAATGAGCAGTTCTTC. Amino acid sequence: CASSQARVPNEQFF.